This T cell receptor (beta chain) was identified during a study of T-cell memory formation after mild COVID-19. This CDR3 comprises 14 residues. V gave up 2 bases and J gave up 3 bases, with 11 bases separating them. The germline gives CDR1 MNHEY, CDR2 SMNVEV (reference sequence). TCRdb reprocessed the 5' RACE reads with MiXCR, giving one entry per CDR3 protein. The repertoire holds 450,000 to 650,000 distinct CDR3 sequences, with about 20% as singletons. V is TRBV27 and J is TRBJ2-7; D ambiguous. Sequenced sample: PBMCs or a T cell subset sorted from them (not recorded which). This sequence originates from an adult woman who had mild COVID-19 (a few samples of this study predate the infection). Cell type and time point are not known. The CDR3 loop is CASSLVGNGYEQYF. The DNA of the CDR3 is TGTGCCAGCAGTTTAGTAGGGAATGGCTACGAGCAGTACTTC.